The rows below give T cell receptor beta chains drawn from one sample of a study of shared clonotypes between healthy human individuals. Measured with immunoSEQ multiplex PCR; TCRdb has only the in-frame clones, and not every one. The sample yields about 380,000 clones, about 96% seen once. The sample comprised memory CD8+ T cells sorted from blood. All receptors come from a man aged 30 to 45 in good health. Each CDR3 is given with its conserved first and last residue. The order of the fields is V gene, J gene, clone size, D gene, CDR3 protein, CDR3 DNA. A D gene is named only where the DNA matches it firmly. A clone size is listed for some rows: how often the clone was seen (once, few, many), or a class if it is expanded.

v_gene: TRBV5-5; j_gene: TRBJ2-3; abundance: .; d_gene: .; CDR3aa: CASSFLGTTSTDTQYF; CDR3nt: TGTGCCAGCAGCTTTTTAGGTACCACTAGCACAGATACGCAGTATTTT
v_gene: TRBV29-1; j_gene: TRBJ2-2; abundance: .; d_gene: TRBD1; CDR3aa: CSVDRGLNTGELFF; CDR3nt: TGCAGCGTTGACAGGGGGCTTAACACCGGGGAGCTGTTTTTT
v_gene: TRBV4-1; j_gene: TRBJ2-5; abundance: .; d_gene: TRBD2; CDR3aa: CASSTPGLAKETQYF; CDR3nt: TGCGCCAGCAGCACACCGGGACTAGCCAAAGAGACCCAGTACTTC
v_gene: TRBV6-5; j_gene: TRBJ2-7; abundance: .; d_gene: TRBD2; CDR3aa: CASRAGLAGTEQYF; CDR3nt: TGTGCCAGCAGGGCTGGACTAGCGGGAACCGAGCAGTACTTC
v_gene: TRBV30; j_gene: TRBJ1-1; abundance: .; d_gene: TRBD1; CDR3aa: CAWSRHRGMNTEAFF; CDR3nt: TGTGCCTGGAGCCGTCACAGGGGGATGAACACTGAAGCTTTCTTT
v_gene: TRBV5-1; j_gene: TRBJ1-2; abundance: .; d_gene: TRBD1; CDR3aa: CASCRDRADGYTF; CDR3nt: TGCGCCAGCTGCCGGGACAGGGCGGACGGCTACACCTTC
v_gene: TRBV28; j_gene: TRBJ2-1; abundance: .; d_gene: .; CDR3aa: CASSMGNEQFF; CDR3nt: TGTGCCAGCAGTATGGGGAATGAGCAGTTCTTC
v_gene: TRBV5-1; j_gene: TRBJ2-3; abundance: .; d_gene: TRBD2; CDR3aa: CASSFRLAGGPGTDTQYF; CDR3nt: TGCGCCAGCAGCTTTCGGCTAGCGGGAGGACCGGGCACAGATACGCAGTATTTT
v_gene: TRBV7-9; j_gene: TRBJ2-1; abundance: .; d_gene: .; CDR3aa: CASSHIPLVGGYNEQFF; CDR3nt: TGTGCCAGCAGCCACATTCCTCTAGTGGGAGGCTACAATGAGCAGTTCTTC
v_gene: TRBV4-1; j_gene: TRBJ2-1; abundance: .; d_gene: TRBD2; CDR3aa: CASSQDPRGSRSYNEQFF; CDR3nt: TGCGCCAGCAGCCAAGATCCTCGCGGGAGCCGATCCTACAATGAGCAGTTCTTC
v_gene: TRBV29-1; j_gene: TRBJ2-7; abundance: .; d_gene: .; CDR3aa: CSVGTYEQYF; CDR3nt: TGCAGCGTTGGGACATACGAGCAGTACTTC
v_gene: TRBV6-6; j_gene: TRBJ2-7; abundance: .; d_gene: TRBD2; CDR3aa: CASSYSSAGGSYEQYF; CDR3nt: TGTGCCAGCAGTTACTCGAGTGCGGGAGGGTCCTACGAGCAGTACTTC
v_gene: TRBV28; j_gene: TRBJ2-1; abundance: .; d_gene: TRBD2; CDR3aa: CASSLSVSGRVDEQFF; CDR3nt: TGTGCCAGCAGTTTATCGGTTAGCGGGAGAGTAGATGAGCAGTTCTTC
v_gene: TRBV5-1; j_gene: TRBJ2-7; abundance: .; d_gene: TRBD2; CDR3aa: CASGLAGGGEQYF; CDR3nt: TGCGCCAGCGGGCTAGCGGGAGGGGGCGAGCAGTACTTC
v_gene: TRBV7-7; j_gene: TRBJ1-1; abundance: .; d_gene: .; CDR3aa: CATNKLENTEAFF; CDR3nt: TGTGCTACTAACAAGCTCGAGAACACTGAAGCTTTCTTT
v_gene: TRBV27; j_gene: TRBJ2-6; abundance: .; d_gene: TRBD1; CDR3aa: CASSLGTGGSGANVLTF; CDR3nt: TGTGCCAGCAGTTTAGGGACAGGGGGCTCTGGGGCCAACGTCCTGACTTTC
v_gene: TRBV30; j_gene: TRBJ2-3; abundance: .; d_gene: TRBD2; CDR3aa: CAWSVGLAGDTDTQYF; CDR3nt: TGTGCCTGGAGTGTCGGACTAGCGGGGGACACAGATACGCAGTATTTT
v_gene: TRBV5-4; j_gene: TRBJ1-1; abundance: .; d_gene: .; CDR3aa: CASSVRPLIQGFTEAFF; CDR3nt: TGTGCCAGCAGCGTCCGCCCATTAATACAGGGTTTCACTGAAGCTTTCTTT
v_gene: TRBV7-2; j_gene: TRBJ2-2; abundance: once; d_gene: .; CDR3aa: CASSRVGGVGTGELFF; CDR3nt: TGTGCCAGCAGTAGAGTGGGGGGAGTTGGGACCGGGGAGCTGTTTTTT
v_gene: TRBV5-8; j_gene: TRBJ2-7; abundance: .; d_gene: .; CDR3aa: CASSLGHDYEQYF; CDR3nt: TGTGCCAGCAGCCTCGGACACGACTACGAGCAGTACTTC
v_gene: TRBV4-2; j_gene: TRBJ2-3; abundance: .; d_gene: TRBD2; CDR3aa: CASSRTSGRTDTQYF; CDR3nt: TGTGCCAGCAGCCGGACTAGCGGGAGGACAGATACGCAGTATTTT
v_gene: TRBV27; j_gene: TRBJ2-2; abundance: .; d_gene: .; CDR3aa: CASSLSGHTGELFF; CDR3nt: TGTGCCAGCAGTTTATCTGGACACACCGGGGAGCTGTTTTTT
v_gene: TRBV6-5; j_gene: TRBJ2-7; abundance: .; d_gene: .; CDR3aa: CASSYSGHEQYF; CDR3nt: TGTGCCAGCAGTTATAGTGGCCACGAGCAGTACTTC
v_gene: TRBV11-2; j_gene: TRBJ2-7; abundance: once; d_gene: .; CDR3aa: CASSLTFLQDSSYEQYF; CDR3nt: TGTGCCAGCAGCTTAACTTTCCTCCAGGACAGCTCCTACGAGCAGTACTTC
v_gene: TRBV10-1; j_gene: TRBJ1-3; abundance: .; d_gene: TRBD1; CDR3aa: CASSGTGERGNTIYF; CDR3nt: TGCGCCAGCAGTGGGACAGGGGAGAGAGGAAACACCATATATTTT
v_gene: TRBV6-6; j_gene: TRBJ2-5; abundance: .; d_gene: .; CDR3aa: CASSYGETQYF; CDR3nt: TGTGCCAGCAGTTACGGTGAGACCCAGTACTTC
v_gene: TRBV7-9; j_gene: TRBJ2-1; abundance: .; d_gene: TRBD1; CDR3aa: CASRHRDSNEQFF; CDR3nt: TGTGCCAGCAGGCACCGGGACAGCAATGAGCAGTTCTTC
v_gene: TRBV30; j_gene: TRBJ2-3; abundance: .; d_gene: TRBD2; CDR3aa: CAWSVWEGQSTDTQYF; CDR3nt: TGTGCCTGGAGTGTGTGGGAGGGTCAAAGCACAGATACGCAGTATTTT
v_gene: TRBV27; j_gene: TRBJ1-4; abundance: .; d_gene: .; CDR3aa: CASSWRLDSPHEKLFF; CDR3nt: TGTGCCAGCAGTTGGCGCCTAGACAGCCCCCATGAAAAACTGTTTTTT
v_gene: TRBV5-1; j_gene: TRBJ2-5; abundance: .; d_gene: .; CDR3aa: CASSFGAIRETQYF; CDR3nt: TGCGCCAGCAGCTTCGGCGCAATCAGGGAGACCCAGTACTTC
v_gene: TRBV27; j_gene: TRBJ2-7; abundance: .; d_gene: TRBD2; CDR3aa: CASNNLAGPRYEQYF; CDR3nt: TGTGCCAGCAACAATTTAGCGGGCCCCAGGTACGAGCAGTACTTC
v_gene: TRBV5-6; j_gene: TRBJ1-1; abundance: .; d_gene: .; CDR3aa: CASSLNRQKEYTEAFF; CDR3nt: TGTGCCAGCAGCTTGAATCGGCAGAAAGAGTACACTGAAGCTTTCTTT
v_gene: TRBV18; j_gene: TRBJ1-3; abundance: .; d_gene: TRBD1; CDR3aa: CASSPQDRGQDTIYF; CDR3nt: TGTGCCAGCTCACCCCAGGACAGGGGGCAGGACACCATATATTTT
v_gene: TRBV28; j_gene: TRBJ2-7; abundance: .; d_gene: TRBD1; CDR3aa: CASYQGTGEGYEQYF; CDR3nt: TGTGCCAGCTACCAAGGGACAGGGGAGGGGTACGAGCAGTACTTC
v_gene: TRBV7-2; j_gene: TRBJ1-3; abundance: .; d_gene: .; CDR3aa: CASSRDGGNTIYF; CDR3nt: TGTGCCAGCAGCCGGGACGGTGGAAACACCATATATTTT
v_gene: TRBV18; j_gene: TRBJ2-7; abundance: .; d_gene: TRBD1; CDR3aa: CASSPVRDRGFEQYF; CDR3nt: TGTGCCAGCTCACCTGTACGGGACAGGGGCTTCGAGCAGTACTTC
v_gene: TRBV29-1; j_gene: TRBJ2-7; abundance: .; d_gene: TRBD1; CDR3aa: CSVEIIEGQGYSYEQYF; CDR3nt: TGCAGCGTTGAGATAATAGAGGGACAGGGCTACTCCTACGAGCAGTACTTC
v_gene: TRBV28; j_gene: TRBJ2-7; abundance: .; d_gene: TRBD1; CDR3aa: CASSPEDRGRAGPGVGEQYF; CDR3nt: TGTGCCAGCAGTCCCGAGGACAGGGGACGAGCGGGCCCGGGGGTAGGCGAGCAGTACTTC
v_gene: TRBV5-1; j_gene: TRBJ2-7; abundance: .; d_gene: .; CDR3aa: CASSLRPGQDYEQYF; CDR3nt: TGCGCCAGCAGCTTGCGGCCAGGGCAGGACTACGAGCAGTACTTC
v_gene: TRBV10-3; j_gene: TRBJ2-7; abundance: .; d_gene: TRBD2; CDR3aa: CAITSGSYEQYF; CDR3nt: TGTGCCATCACTAGCGGGAGCTACGAGCAGTACTTC
v_gene: TRBV19; j_gene: TRBJ1-5; abundance: .; d_gene: .; CDR3aa: CASSYLGQPQHF; CDR3nt: TGTGCCAGTAGTTATCTGGGTCAGCCCCAGCATTTT
v_gene: TRBV5-1; j_gene: TRBJ2-7; abundance: .; d_gene: .; CDR3aa: CASSLAGRTYEQYF; CDR3nt: TGCGCCAGCAGCTTGGCGGGGAGGACCTACGAGCAGTACTTC
v_gene: TRBV6-1; j_gene: TRBJ1-2; abundance: .; d_gene: .; CDR3aa: CASSEAGYGYTF; CDR3nt: TGTGCCAGCAGTGAAGCCGGGTATGGCTACACCTTC
v_gene: TRBV29-1; j_gene: TRBJ2-7; abundance: .; d_gene: TRBD2; CDR3aa: CSVDLITSGSFYEQYF; CDR3nt: TGCAGCGTTGATTTAATTACTAGCGGGAGTTTCTACGAGCAGTACTTC
v_gene: TRBV2; j_gene: TRBJ2-5; abundance: .; d_gene: TRBD1; CDR3aa: CASSGTGKETQYF; CDR3nt: TGTGCCAGCAGCGGGACAGGGAAAGAGACCCAGTACTTC
v_gene: TRBV6-5; j_gene: TRBJ2-7; abundance: .; d_gene: .; CDR3aa: CASSYSSYEQYF; CDR3nt: TGTGCCAGCAGTTATAGCTCCTACGAGCAGTACTTC
v_gene: TRBV7-9; j_gene: TRBJ2-7; abundance: once; d_gene: .; CDR3aa: CASSASSDEQYF; CDR3nt: TGTGCCAGCAGCGCCAGCTCCGACGAGCAGTACTTC
v_gene: TRBV5-1; j_gene: TRBJ2-2; abundance: .; d_gene: TRBD1; CDR3aa: CASSYRGANTGELFF; CDR3nt: TGCGCCAGCAGCTACAGGGGCGCGAACACCGGGGAGCTGTTTTTT
v_gene: TRBV21-1; j_gene: TRBJ2-3; abundance: once; d_gene: .; CDR3aa: CASSKVVQGAISTDTQYF; CDR3nt: TGTGCCAGCAGCAAAGTAGTGCAGGGGGCCATTAGCACAGATACGCAGTATTTT
v_gene: TRBV13; j_gene: TRBJ2-1; abundance: .; d_gene: TRBD2; CDR3aa: CASSDVWRGGSTHEQFF; CDR3nt: TGTGCCAGCAGCGACGTTTGGAGGGGCGGGAGTACGCATGAGCAGTTCTTC
v_gene: TRBV11-2; j_gene: TRBJ2-7; abundance: few; d_gene: TRBD1; CDR3aa: CASSLDPGQAYEQYF; CDR3nt: TGTGCCAGCAGCTTAGATCCCGGACAGGCCTACGAGCAGTACTTC
v_gene: TRBV15; j_gene: TRBJ2-6; abundance: .; d_gene: .; CDR3aa: CATSSLISGANVLTF; CDR3nt: TGTGCCACCAGCAGCCTGATCTCTGGGGCCAACGTCCTGACTTTC